Listed below are T cell receptor beta chains from one sample, sequenced in a study of PD-L1 blockade in urothelial cancer. Method: immunoSEQ multiplex PCR; TCRdb's copy keeps in-frame clones and lacks some. The sample holds about 20,000 clones, almost 90% seen once. The sequences come from PBMCs, collected around atezolizumab (anti-PD-L1) treatment. The source of these receptors is a man over 45 with urothelial cancer. CDR3s include the opening cysteine and the closing phenylalanine or tryptophan. A D gene is named only where the DNA matches it firmly. Size is omitted from some rows. Given values are once, few, many or a class for expanded clones.

clone_size d_call j_call v_call cdr3_nt cdr3_aa
NA TRBD1 TRBJ2-1 TRBV18 TGTGCCAGCTCACCCATGGACAGGGAAAATGAGCAGTTCTTC CASSPMDRENEQFF
NA TRBD1 TRBJ1-4 TRBV6-5 TGTGCCAGCCGCGACAGGGGGCATGAAAAACTGTTTTTT CASRDRGHEKLFF
NA NA TRBJ1-3 TRBV15 TGTGCCACCAGCAGCGATCGGGACTTCTCTGGAAACACCATATATTTT CATSSDRDFSGNTIYF
NA TRBD2 TRBJ2-1 TRBV11-2 TGTGCCAGCAACGGGACTAGCGGGAGGCCAGACCACCACGACAATGAGCAGTTCTTC CASNGTSGRPDHHDNEQFF
NA NA TRBJ2-2 TRBV11-3 TGTGCCAGCTCCCCGGAACAGACCACCGGGGAGCTGTTTTTT CASSPEQTTGELFF
NA NA TRBJ2-5 TRBV5-6 TGTGCCAGCAGCTCGTGGGGCAGCTCTCAAGAGACCCAGTACTTC CASSSWGSSQETQYF
NA TRBD1 TRBJ2-2 TRBV30 TGTGCCTGGAGTGTAACCCCAGGGGGCGCGTCCGGGGAGCTGTTTTTT CAWSVTPGGASGELFF
few TRBD1 TRBJ2-1 TRBV29-1 TGCAGCGCCTTAGGACAGGGGTCCTACAATGAGCAGTTCTTC CSALGQGSYNEQFF
once TRBD1 TRBJ1-2 TRBV4-2 TGTGCCAGCAGCCGCCCCTCGGGCCAGGGGGCGTCTGGCTACACCTTC CASSRPSGQGASGYTF
NA NA TRBJ2-7 TRBV9 TGTGCCAGCAGCGTAGCTACGGGTACCGAGCAGTACTTC CASSVATGTEQYF
NA NA TRBJ2-5 TRBV11-3 TGTGCCAGCAGCTTAACAGGGAATGGCTTGGAGACCCAGTACTTC CASSLTGNGLETQYF
NA TRBD2 TRBJ2-1 TRBV4-1 TGCGCCAGCAGCCGGGGACTAGCGGGGACCAATGAGCAGTTCTTC CASSRGLAGTNEQFF
NA NA TRBJ2-1 TRBV15 TGTGCCACCAGCAGAGTACCGGGGGTCGAGCAGTTCTTC CATSRVPGVEQFF
NA NA TRBJ2-3 TRBV15 TGTGCCACGGAACCGGGGGGACACCAAGCAGATACGCAGTATTTT CATEPGGHQADTQYF
NA NA TRBJ1-2 TRBV19 TGTGCCAGTAGTTTAACAGGAAACTATGGCTACACCTTC CASSLTGNYGYTF
NA TRBD1 TRBJ1-5 TRBV30 TGTGCCTGGGCCAACAGGGGTGGGCAGCCCCAGCATTTT CAWANRGGQPQHF
NA NA TRBJ1-6 TRBV19 TGTGCCAGCGCCGTGGGGCATTTGCGTCGAGACTCACCCCTCCACTTT CASAVGHLRRDSPLHF
few TRBD2 TRBJ2-7 TRBV5-5 TGTGCCAGCAGTGGGACCGGGACTAGCGGGGGTCTACACTCCTACGAGCAGTACTTC CASSGTGTSGGLHSYEQYF
once TRBD2 TRBJ2-5 TRBV14 TGTGCCAGCAGCCAGATCTCTCGGGAGGCCCAGTACTTC CASSQISREAQYF
NA TRBD2 TRBJ2-7 TRBV7-9 TGTGCCAGCAGCTTAGCGTGGACTAGCGGATACGAGCAGTACTTC CASSLAWTSGYEQYF
few NA TRBJ1-5 TRBV29-1 TGCAGCGTTGCGTCTGCTTCGGGGCAGCCCCAGCATTTT CSVASASGQPQHF
NA TRBD2 TRBJ2-2 TRBV18 TGTGCCAGCTCACCAGCGGGGGTTAGCACCGGGGAGCTGTTTTTT CASSPAGVSTGELFF
NA TRBD2 TRBJ2-3 TRBV4-2 TGTGCCAGCAGCCAAATTCCTAGCGGGAGCACAGATACGCAGTATTTT CASSQIPSGSTDTQYF
few TRBD1 TRBJ1-4 TRBV2 TGTGCCAGCCAAGACGGGGACAGGGGGAATGAAAAACTGTTTTTT CASQDGDRGNEKLFF
NA NA TRBJ1-1 TRBV19 TGTGCCAGCCAGGGGTTACGGACTGAAGCTTTCTTT CASQGLRTEAFF
NA NA TRBJ2-5 TRBV7-2 TGTGCCAGCAGCTTGGCCGGGACTTCAGAGACCCAGTACTTC CASSLAGTSETQYF